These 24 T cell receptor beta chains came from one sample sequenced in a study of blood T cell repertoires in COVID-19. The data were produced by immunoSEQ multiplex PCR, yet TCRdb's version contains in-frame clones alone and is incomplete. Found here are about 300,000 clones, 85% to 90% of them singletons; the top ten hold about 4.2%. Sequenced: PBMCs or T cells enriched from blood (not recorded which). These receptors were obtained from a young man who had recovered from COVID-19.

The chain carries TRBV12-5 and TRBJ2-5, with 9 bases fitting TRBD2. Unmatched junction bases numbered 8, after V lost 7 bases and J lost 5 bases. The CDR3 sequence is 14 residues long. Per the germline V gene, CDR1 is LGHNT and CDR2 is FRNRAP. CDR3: CASAMGLAGETQYF. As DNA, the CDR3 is TGTGCTAGTGCCATGGGACTAGCCGGGGAGACCCAGTACTTC.

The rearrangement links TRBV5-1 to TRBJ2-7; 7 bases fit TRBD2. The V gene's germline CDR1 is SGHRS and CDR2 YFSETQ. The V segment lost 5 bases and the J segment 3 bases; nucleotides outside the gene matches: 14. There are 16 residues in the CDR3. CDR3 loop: CASRSGGLAVDYEQYF. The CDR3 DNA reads TGCGCCAGCAGGTCCGGCGGGCTAGCGGTGGACTACGAGCAGTACTTC.

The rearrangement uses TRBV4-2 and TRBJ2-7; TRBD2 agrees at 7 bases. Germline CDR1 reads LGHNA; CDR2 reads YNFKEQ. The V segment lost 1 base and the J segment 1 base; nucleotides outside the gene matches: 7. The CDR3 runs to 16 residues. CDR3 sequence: CASSQGGLGLSYEQYF. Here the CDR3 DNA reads TGTGCCAGCAGCCAAGGAGGACTAGGCCTATCCTACGAGCAGTACTTC.

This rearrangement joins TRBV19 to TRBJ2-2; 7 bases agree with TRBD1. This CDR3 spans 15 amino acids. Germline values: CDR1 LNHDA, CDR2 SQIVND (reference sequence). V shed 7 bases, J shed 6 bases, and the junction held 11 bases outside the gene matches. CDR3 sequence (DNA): TGTGCCAGTACCCCCTTAGACAGGGCCCCCGGGGAGCTGTTTTTT. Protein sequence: CASTPLDRAPGELFF.

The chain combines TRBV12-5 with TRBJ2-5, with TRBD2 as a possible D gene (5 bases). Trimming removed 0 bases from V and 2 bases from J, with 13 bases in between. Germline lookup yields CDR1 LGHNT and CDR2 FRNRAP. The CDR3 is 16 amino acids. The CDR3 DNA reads TGTGCTAGTGGTTTGGTACCAGCCGGGGAACAAGAGACCCAGTACTTC. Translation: CASGLVPAGEQETQYF.

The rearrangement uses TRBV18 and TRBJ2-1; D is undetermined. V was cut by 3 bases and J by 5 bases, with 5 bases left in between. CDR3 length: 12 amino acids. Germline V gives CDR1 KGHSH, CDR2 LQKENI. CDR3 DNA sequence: TGTGCCAGCTCACCCTATAACAATGAGCAGTTCTTC. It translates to CASSPYNNEQFF.

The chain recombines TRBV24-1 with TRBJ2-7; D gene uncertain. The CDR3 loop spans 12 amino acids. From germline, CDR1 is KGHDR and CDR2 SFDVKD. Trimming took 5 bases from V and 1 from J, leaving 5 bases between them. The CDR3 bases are TGTGCCACCAGTGGGGCATCCTACGAGCAGTACTTC. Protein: CATSGASYEQYF.

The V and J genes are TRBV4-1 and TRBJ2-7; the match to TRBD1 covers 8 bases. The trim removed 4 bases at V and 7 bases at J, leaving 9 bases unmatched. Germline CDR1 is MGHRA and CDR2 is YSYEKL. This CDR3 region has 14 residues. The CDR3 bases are TGCGCCAGCAGCCTTTACAGGGGGTCGGAAGAGCAGTACTTC. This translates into CASSLYRGSEEQYF.

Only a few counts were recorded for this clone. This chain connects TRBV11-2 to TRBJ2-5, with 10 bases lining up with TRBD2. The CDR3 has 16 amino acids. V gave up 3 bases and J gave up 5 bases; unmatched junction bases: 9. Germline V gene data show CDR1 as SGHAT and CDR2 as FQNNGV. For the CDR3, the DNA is TGTGCCAGCAGCTTCGGGACTAGCGATTTCGGGGAGACCCAGTACTTC. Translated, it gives CASSFGTSDFGETQYF.

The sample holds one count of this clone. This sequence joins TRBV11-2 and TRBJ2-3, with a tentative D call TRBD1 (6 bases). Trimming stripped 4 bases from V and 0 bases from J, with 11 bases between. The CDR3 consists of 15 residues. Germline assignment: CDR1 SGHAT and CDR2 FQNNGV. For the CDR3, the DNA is TGTGCCAGCAGCTCACCGGGACACAGCACAGATACGCAGTATTTT. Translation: CASSSPGHSTDTQYF.

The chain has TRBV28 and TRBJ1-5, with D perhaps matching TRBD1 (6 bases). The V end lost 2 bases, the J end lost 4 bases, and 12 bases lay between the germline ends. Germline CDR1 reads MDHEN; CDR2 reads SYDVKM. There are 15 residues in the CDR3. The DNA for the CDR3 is TGTGCCAGCAGTTTACCCGACAGGCAAAATCAGCCCCAGCATTTT. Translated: CASSLPDRQNQPQHF.

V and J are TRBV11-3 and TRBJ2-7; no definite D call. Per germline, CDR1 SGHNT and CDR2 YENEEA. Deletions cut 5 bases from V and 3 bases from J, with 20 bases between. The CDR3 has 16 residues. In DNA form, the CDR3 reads TGTGCCAGCAGCCCCTCTACCAGACAAAATAACTACGAGCAGTACTTC. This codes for CASSPSTRQNNYEQYF.

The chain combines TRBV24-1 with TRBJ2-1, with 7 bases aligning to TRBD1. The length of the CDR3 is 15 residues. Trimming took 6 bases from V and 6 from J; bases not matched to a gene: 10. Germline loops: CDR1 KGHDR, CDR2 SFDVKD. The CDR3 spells CATSPRQGIRNEQFF. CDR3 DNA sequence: TGTGCCACCAGTCCCCGACAGGGTATTCGCAATGAGCAGTTCTTC.

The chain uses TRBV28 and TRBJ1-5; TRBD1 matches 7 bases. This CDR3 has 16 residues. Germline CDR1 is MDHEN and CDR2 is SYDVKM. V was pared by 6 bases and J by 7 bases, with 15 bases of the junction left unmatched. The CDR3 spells CASRAMGQRLWQPQHF. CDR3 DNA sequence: TGTGCCAGCAGGGCAATGGGACAGCGACTCTGGCAGCCCCAGCATTTT.

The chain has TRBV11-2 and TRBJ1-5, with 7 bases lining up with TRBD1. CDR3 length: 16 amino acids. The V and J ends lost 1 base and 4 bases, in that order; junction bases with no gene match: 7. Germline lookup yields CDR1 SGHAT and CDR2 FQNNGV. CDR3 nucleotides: TGTGCCAGCAGCTTAGGAAAGGGACAGATTAATCAGCCCCAGCATTTT. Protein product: CASSLGKGQINQPQHF.

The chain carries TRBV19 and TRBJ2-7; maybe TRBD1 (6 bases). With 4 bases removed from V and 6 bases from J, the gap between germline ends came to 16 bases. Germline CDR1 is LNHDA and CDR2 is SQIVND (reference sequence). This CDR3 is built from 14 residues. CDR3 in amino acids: CASSTQGILGEQYF. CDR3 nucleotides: TGTGCCAGTAGTACACAGGGAATACTAGGCGAGCAGTACTTC.

The CDR3 DNA is TGTGCCTGGGACCTGGACAGGGGACCTTACGAGCAGTACTTC. It is translated as CAWDLDRGPYEQYF. The chain employs TRBV30 and TRBJ2-7, with 9 bases fitting TRBD1. Germline assignment: CDR1 GTSNPN and CDR2 SVGIG (reference sequence). The CDR3 loop spans 14 amino acids. Unmatched junction bases numbered 9, after V lost 5 bases and J lost 4 bases.

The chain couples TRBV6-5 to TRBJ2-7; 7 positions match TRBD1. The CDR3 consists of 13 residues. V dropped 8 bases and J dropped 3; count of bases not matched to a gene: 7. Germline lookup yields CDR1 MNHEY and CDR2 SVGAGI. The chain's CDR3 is CASSPGGVYEQYF. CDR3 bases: TGTGCCAGCTCGCCAGGGGGTGTCTACGAGCAGTACTTC.

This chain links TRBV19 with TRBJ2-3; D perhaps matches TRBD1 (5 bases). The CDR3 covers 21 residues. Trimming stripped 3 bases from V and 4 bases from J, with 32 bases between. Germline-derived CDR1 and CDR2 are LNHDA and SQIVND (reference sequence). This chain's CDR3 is CASSIYGRGQYAGIPPDTQYF. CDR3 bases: TGTGCCAGTAGTATTTATGGTAGGGGCCAATACGCCGGAATTCCGCCAGATACGCAGTATTTT.

CDR3 sequence: CASSGLLDRGLIAKNIQYF. CDR3 in DNA: TGTGCCAGCAGTGGGCTCTTGGACAGGGGGCTAATAGCCAAAAACATTCAGTACTTC. This chain joins TRBV2 and TRBJ2-4; 11 bases fit TRBD1. This CDR3 region has 19 residues. V lost 4 bases and J lost 0; bases outside the gene matches: 11. Looked up from germline, CDR1 is SNHLY and CDR2 is FYNNEI. The entire variable domain, with the rest obtained from reference TRBV2 and TRBJ2-4, is as follows: EPEVTQTPSHQVTQMGQEVILRCVPISNHLYFYWYRQILGQKVEFLVSFYNNEISEKSEIFDDQFSVERPDGSNFTLKIRSTKLEDSAMYFCASSGLLDRGLIAKNIQYFGAGTRLSVL.

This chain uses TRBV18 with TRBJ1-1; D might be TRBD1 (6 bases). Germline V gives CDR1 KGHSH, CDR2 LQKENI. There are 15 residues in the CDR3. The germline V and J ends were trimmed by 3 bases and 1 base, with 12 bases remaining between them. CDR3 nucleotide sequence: TGTGCCAGCTCACCGATGTCAGGGGAGAACACTGAAGCTTTCTTT. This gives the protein CASSPMSGENTEAFF.

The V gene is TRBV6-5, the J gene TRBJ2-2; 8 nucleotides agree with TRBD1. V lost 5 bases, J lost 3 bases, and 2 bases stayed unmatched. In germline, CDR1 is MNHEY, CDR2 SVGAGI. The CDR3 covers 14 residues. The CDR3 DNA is TGTGCCAGCAGTCGACAGGGGCACACCGGGGAGCTGTTTTTT. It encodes CASSRQGHTGELFF.

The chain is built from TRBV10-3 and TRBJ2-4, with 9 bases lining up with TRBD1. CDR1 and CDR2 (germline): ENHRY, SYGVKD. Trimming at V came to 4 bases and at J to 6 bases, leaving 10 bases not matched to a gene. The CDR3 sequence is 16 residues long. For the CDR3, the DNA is TGTGCCATCAGTGGGACGTCCGGGACAGGGTCAAACATTCAGTACTTC. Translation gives CAISGTSGTGSNIQYF.

CDR3 in DNA: TGCGCCAGCGCCGGGACAACAACCTCTGGGGCCAACGTCCTGACTTTC. Protein product: CASAGTTTSGANVLTF. V is TRBV5-1 and J is TRBJ2-6; D perhaps matches TRBD1 (6 bases). With 7 bases removed from V and 0 bases from J, the gap between germline ends came to 14 bases. There are 16 residues in the CDR3. Germline assignment: CDR1 SGHRS and CDR2 YFSETQ.